The 2 T cell receptor beta chains given below trace back to one sample, sequenced in a study of vaccination and CD4 T cells after COVID-19. Their cognate antigens are unknown. Treatment: approximately 9-day PBMC culture with coronavirus spike peptide pools or control peptides (ViraFEST assay). The Oncomine TCR Beta short-read assay was applied to DNA of cultured CD4+ T cells. TCRdb re-called the PCR reads through MiXCR, storing one row per CDR3 protein. The sample has about 15,000 distinct CDR3 sequences, 25% to 35% seen once; the top ten hold roughly a sixth. The sample consisted of cultured CD4+ T cells from blood. Source of these receptors: a human donor with COVID-19.

This clonotype has a handful of counts. This chain links TRBV28 with TRBJ1-2, with D possibly being TRBD1 (5 bases). From germline, CDR1 is MDHEN and CDR2 SYDVKM. This CDR3 spans 14 amino acids. V lost 6 bases, J lost 1 base, and 12 bases lay in between. The CDR3 sequence: CASSPGGGNYGYTF. Here the CDR3 DNA reads TGTGCCAGCAGCCCCGGTGGGGGTAACTATGGCTACACCTTC.

There are a few counts of this clonotype. In DNA form, the CDR3 reads TGCAGTGCTAGAGATCGGGCAGGGCCTCAGCCCCAGCATTTT. It yields the protein CSARDRAGPQPQHF. This sequence joins TRBV20-1 and TRBJ1-5; D perhaps matches TRBD1 (5 bases). Trimming pared 0 bases from V and 6 bases from J, leaving 12 bases between. This CDR3 is built from 14 residues. CDR1 is DFQATT and CDR2 is SNEGSKA in the germline V gene (reference sequence).